The source of this TCR beta chain is a study of blood T cell repertoires in COVID-19. Study-level background: There were acute and convalescent COVID-19 samples, and they came from the United States, Italy and Spain.

Participants spanned ages about 18 to 90 years and resided in roughly 22 US areas. Cohort 3 donors counted as recovered after two negative PCRs, clearance, or resolved symptoms. Germline-derived CDR1 and CDR2 are LNHDA and SQIVND (reference sequence). The CDR3 sequence is 16 residues long. V gave up 3 bases and J gave up 6 bases, with 15 bases separating them. TCRdb's copy holds only in-frame clones and misses some; the assay was immunoSEQ multiplex PCR. The repertoire holds approximately 150,000 clones, over 80% seen once, with around 11% in the top ten. Sequenced sample: PBMCs or T cells enriched from blood (not recorded which). This TCR came from a man aged 55 to 70 who had recovered from COVID-19. V usage is TRBV19 and J usage is TRBJ1-6; D not resolved. The CDR3 region is CASSMGGPNRNSPLHF. Here the CDR3 DNA reads TGTGCCAGTAGTATGGGAGGGCCGAATCGTAATTCACCCCTCCACTTT.